Listed below are T cell receptor beta chains from one sample, sequenced in a study of OX40 agonist ivuxolimab in advanced cancers. TCRdb's copy holds only in-frame clones and misses some; the assay was immunoSEQ multiplex PCR. The data contain about 19,000 clones, 86% of them singletons. The sample here was CD4+ or CD8+ T cells sorted from blood, taken in a trial of the OX40 agonist ivuxolimab. These TCRs come from an adult with an advanced solid tumor such as melanoma, head and neck, liver or kidney cancer. Each CDR3 is given with its conserved first and last residue. Fields, in order: V gene, CDR3 length, D gene, J gene, clone size, CDR3 DNA, CDR3 protein. D genes are given only for firm matches. Clone size is stated in some rows and not others, as once, few, many or a class when expanded.

v_call: TRBV5-8
cdr3_length: 15
d_call: .
j_call: TRBJ2-1
clone_size: .
cdr3_nt: TGTGCCAGCAGCTTGGGGCCTAGCTCCTACAATGAGCAGTTCTTC
cdr3_aa: CASSLGPSSYNEQFF

v_call: TRBV29-1
cdr3_length: 13
d_call: .
j_call: TRBJ1-2
clone_size: .
cdr3_nt: TGCAGCGTTGTTGGAAGTCCTAACTATGGCTACACCTTC
cdr3_aa: CSVVGSPNYGYTF

v_call: TRBV5-1
cdr3_length: 16
d_call: .
j_call: TRBJ2-5
clone_size: once
cdr3_nt: TGCGCCAGCAGCTTGAGGAGGACAGCTCGTGGGGAGACCCAGTACTTC
cdr3_aa: CASSLRRTARGETQYF

v_call: TRBV30
cdr3_length: 11
d_call: .
j_call: TRBJ2-7
clone_size: .
cdr3_nt: TGTGCCTGGAGTGTTGGTTACGAGCAGTACTTC
cdr3_aa: CAWSVGYEQYF

v_call: TRBV5-6
cdr3_length: 13
d_call: .
j_call: TRBJ1-2
clone_size: .
cdr3_nt: TGTGCCAGCACCCTCGCGGGAGACTATGGCTACACCTTC
cdr3_aa: CASTLAGDYGYTF

v_call: TRBV5-3
cdr3_length: 12
d_call: .
j_call: TRBJ2-7
clone_size: .
cdr3_nt: TGTGCCAGAAGCCCCTACCTGGACGAGCAGTACTTC
cdr3_aa: CARSPYLDEQYF

v_call: TRBV13
cdr3_length: 13
d_call: .
j_call: TRBJ2-1
clone_size: .
cdr3_nt: TGTGCCAGCAGTCCCCCGGAGTTGAATGAGCAGTTCTTC
cdr3_aa: CASSPPELNEQFF

v_call: TRBV6-5
cdr3_length: 15
d_call: TRBD2
j_call: TRBJ2-7
clone_size: .
cdr3_nt: TGTGCCAGCAGTCCCACCGTAGTAGCGGGAGACGAGCAGTACTTC
cdr3_aa: CASSPTVVAGDEQYF

v_call: TRBV6-5
cdr3_length: 15
d_call: .
j_call: TRBJ1-6
clone_size: once
cdr3_nt: TGTGCCAGCGGTGGGGAGAGCTCCTATAATTCACCCCTCCACTTT
cdr3_aa: CASGGESSYNSPLHF

v_call: TRBV27
cdr3_length: 12
d_call: .
j_call: TRBJ2-7
clone_size: medium-sized
cdr3_nt: TGTGCCAGCCGGGACTTGGAATACGAGCAGTACTTC
cdr3_aa: CASRDLEYEQYF

v_call: TRBV5-6
cdr3_length: 15
d_call: .
j_call: TRBJ1-5
clone_size: .
cdr3_nt: TGTGCCAGCAGCGCCCGGGACCCCAGAGGGCAGCCCCAGCATTTT
cdr3_aa: CASSARDPRGQPQHF

v_call: TRBV6-1
cdr3_length: 13
d_call: TRBD1
j_call: TRBJ1-2
clone_size: .
cdr3_nt: TGTGCCAGCAGTCCGGGACAGCTCTATGGCTACACCTTC
cdr3_aa: CASSPGQLYGYTF

v_call: TRBV30
cdr3_length: 14
d_call: .
j_call: TRBJ2-2
clone_size: .
cdr3_nt: TGTGCCTTACTAGCCGTCGGGGGCACCGGGGAGCTGTTTTTT
cdr3_aa: CALLAVGGTGELFF

v_call: TRBV27
cdr3_length: 17
d_call: .
j_call: TRBJ1-1
clone_size: .
cdr3_nt: TGTGCCAGCAGTTTTTCCGGGACCCATGTTCGGATGGCTGAAGCTTTCTTT
cdr3_aa: CASSFSGTHVRMAEAFF

v_call: TRBV15
cdr3_length: 17
d_call: .
j_call: TRBJ2-7
clone_size: once
cdr3_nt: TGTGCCACCAGCAGAGACACCCCGCCGAGGACGGTCGACGAGCAGTACTTC
cdr3_aa: CATSRDTPPRTVDEQYF

v_call: TRBV7-6
cdr3_length: 14
d_call: .
j_call: TRBJ2-1
clone_size: .
cdr3_nt: TGTGCCAGCAGCTTAGAAATGGACGACTATGAGCAGTTCTTC
cdr3_aa: CASSLEMDDYEQFF

v_call: TRBV27
cdr3_length: 15
d_call: TRBD2
j_call: TRBJ2-3
clone_size: once
cdr3_nt: TGTGCCAGCAGTTTCAGCGGGGGGGCCCCAGATACGCAGTATTTT
cdr3_aa: CASSFSGGAPDTQYF

v_call: TRBV5-6
cdr3_length: 16
d_call: TRBD1
j_call: TRBJ1-4
clone_size: .
cdr3_nt: TGTGCCAGCAGCTCGCGGGACAGCGGACTTAATGAAAAACTGTTTTTT
cdr3_aa: CASSSRDSGLNEKLFF

v_call: TRBV4-1
cdr3_length: 16
d_call: .
j_call: TRBJ2-2
clone_size: once
cdr3_nt: TGCGCCAGCAGCCAAGGGGGGCCATGGGCGACCGGGGAGCTGTTTTTT
cdr3_aa: CASSQGGPWATGELFF

v_call: TRBV4-2
cdr3_length: 14
d_call: TRBD1
j_call: TRBJ1-1
clone_size: .
cdr3_nt: TGTGCCAGCAGCTCGGGACAGAGAAACACTGAAGCTTTCTTT
cdr3_aa: CASSSGQRNTEAFF

v_call: TRBV7-2
cdr3_length: 18
d_call: .
j_call: TRBJ2-3
clone_size: .
cdr3_nt: TGTGCCAGCAGCTTAGCGCGGGCTAGCTTCGAAAGTACAGATACGCAGTATTTT
cdr3_aa: CASSLARASFESTDTQYF

v_call: TRBV27
cdr3_length: 14
d_call: .
j_call: TRBJ2-5
clone_size: .
cdr3_nt: TGTGCCAGCAGTTCTCTTTACCAGGGGGAGACCCAGTACTTC
cdr3_aa: CASSSLYQGETQYF

v_call: TRBV5-1
cdr3_length: 14
d_call: .
j_call: TRBJ1-1
clone_size: .
cdr3_nt: TGCGCCAGCAGCCTGACGACGGAAAAAGGGGAAGCTTTCTTT
cdr3_aa: CASSLTTEKGEAFF

v_call: TRBV28
cdr3_length: 14
d_call: .
j_call: TRBJ1-1
clone_size: .
cdr3_nt: TGTGCCAGCAGTTACGACCTCATGAACACTGAAGCTTTCTTT
cdr3_aa: CASSYDLMNTEAFF

v_call: TRBV2
cdr3_length: 12
d_call: TRBD2
j_call: TRBJ2-1
clone_size: .
cdr3_nt: TGTGCCAGCACGCGGGGGTACAATGAGCAGTTCTTC
cdr3_aa: CASTRGYNEQFF

v_call: TRBV4-2
cdr3_length: 15
d_call: TRBD1
j_call: TRBJ1-1
clone_size: .
cdr3_nt: TGTGCCAGCAGCCAACCACAGGGGGGAAACACTGAAGCTTTCTTT
cdr3_aa: CASSQPQGGNTEAFF

v_call: TRBV28
cdr3_length: 15
d_call: .
j_call: TRBJ1-5
clone_size: .
cdr3_nt: TGTGCCAGCAGCCCAACTGTTCGTAGCAATCAGCCCCAGCATTTT
cdr3_aa: CASSPTVRSNQPQHF

v_call: TRBV27
cdr3_length: 14
d_call: .
j_call: TRBJ2-7
clone_size: .
cdr3_nt: TGTGCCAGCAGTTTCAAGTGGGGCTCCTACGAGCAGTACTTC
cdr3_aa: CASSFKWGSYEQYF

v_call: TRBV2
cdr3_length: 16
d_call: .
j_call: TRBJ1-5
clone_size: once
cdr3_nt: TGTGCCAGCAGTGTTAGAGGGAGGGATAGCAATCAGCCCCAGCATTTT
cdr3_aa: CASSVRGRDSNQPQHF

v_call: TRBV27
cdr3_length: 14
d_call: .
j_call: TRBJ2-1
clone_size: .
cdr3_nt: TGTGCCAGCAGTTTAGGGACGGAGGACAATGAGCAGTTCTTC
cdr3_aa: CASSLGTEDNEQFF

v_call: TRBV14
cdr3_length: 13
d_call: .
j_call: TRBJ1-1
clone_size: few
cdr3_nt: TGTGCCAGCAGCACAGGGCATGGCACTGAAGCTTTCTTT
cdr3_aa: CASSTGHGTEAFF

v_call: TRBV28
cdr3_length: 13
d_call: .
j_call: TRBJ1-1
clone_size: .
cdr3_nt: TGTGCCAGCAGTAGAACTATGAACACTGAAGCTTTCTTT
cdr3_aa: CASSRTMNTEAFF

v_call: TRBV6-1
cdr3_length: 16
d_call: .
j_call: TRBJ2-5
clone_size: .
cdr3_nt: TGTGCCAGCAGTGATCTAGCCGGAGGGAGAGGAGAGACCCAGTACTTC
cdr3_aa: CASSDLAGGRGETQYF

v_call: TRBV7-6
cdr3_length: 15
d_call: TRBD1
j_call: TRBJ2-7
clone_size: .
cdr3_nt: TGTGCCAGCAGCTTCGGACAGGGTGCGGCCTACGAGCAGTACTTC
cdr3_aa: CASSFGQGAAYEQYF

v_call: TRBV14
cdr3_length: 15
d_call: TRBD1
j_call: TRBJ2-7
clone_size: .
cdr3_nt: TGTGCCAGCAGCGTCCGGGACAGGGGGCGTTACGAGCAGTACTTC
cdr3_aa: CASSVRDRGRYEQYF

v_call: TRBV27
cdr3_length: 14
d_call: .
j_call: TRBJ2-7
clone_size: .
cdr3_nt: TGTGCCAGCACACTAAGGGGGAGGAGAGACGAGCAGTACTTC
cdr3_aa: CASTLRGRRDEQYF

v_call: TRBV7-2
cdr3_length: 15
d_call: TRBD1
j_call: TRBJ2-2
clone_size: .
cdr3_nt: TGTGCCAGCAGCAAATGGACAGGGGCCACCGGGGAGCTGTTTTTT
cdr3_aa: CASSKWTGATGELFF

v_call: TRBV11-2
cdr3_length: 16
d_call: TRBD2
j_call: TRBJ2-1
clone_size: .
cdr3_nt: TGTGCCAGCAGCTTAGTAAAGTTGGGGGGGTACAATGAGCAGTTCTTC
cdr3_aa: CASSLVKLGGYNEQFF

v_call: TRBV11-2
cdr3_length: 15
d_call: .
j_call: TRBJ1-2
clone_size: .
cdr3_nt: TGTGCCAGCAGCTTAGGCTTGGGGGGGTTTGACGGCTACACCTTC
cdr3_aa: CASSLGLGGFDGYTF

v_call: TRBV29-1
cdr3_length: 15
d_call: .
j_call: TRBJ2-6
clone_size: .
cdr3_nt: TGCAGCGTTGCTGGGGTCGTCTCTGGGGCCAACGTCCTGACTTTC
cdr3_aa: CSVAGVVSGANVLTF

v_call: TRBV28
cdr3_length: 16
d_call: .
j_call: TRBJ2-7
clone_size: .
cdr3_nt: TGTGCCAGCAGTTTCAATGTGGGAGTTATAAGGTACGAGCAGTACTTC
cdr3_aa: CASSFNVGVIRYEQYF

v_call: TRBV7-2
cdr3_length: 15
d_call: .
j_call: TRBJ1-1
clone_size: .
cdr3_nt: TGTGCCAGCAGCTTAGCCCCACTTAGGAACACTGAAGCTTTCTTT
cdr3_aa: CASSLAPLRNTEAFF

v_call: TRBV11-3
cdr3_length: 16
d_call: .
j_call: TRBJ2-2
clone_size: .
cdr3_nt: TGTGCCAGCAGCTTAGATTCCTACTCGAACACCGGGGAGCTGTTTTTT
cdr3_aa: CASSLDSYSNTGELFF

v_call: TRBV27
cdr3_length: 11
d_call: .
j_call: TRBJ1-1
clone_size: .
cdr3_nt: TGTGCCAGCAGTTCTGGTCGCGAAGCTTTCTTT
cdr3_aa: CASSSGREAFF

v_call: TRBV7-8
cdr3_length: 14
d_call: .
j_call: TRBJ2-3
clone_size: .
cdr3_nt: TGTGCCAGCAGACAGGTATCGGAGGCGGATACGCAGTATTTT
cdr3_aa: CASRQVSEADTQYF

v_call: TRBV30
cdr3_length: 12
d_call: .
j_call: TRBJ1-2
clone_size: .
cdr3_nt: TGTGCCTGGATACGGGGGGATTGGGGCTACACCTTC
cdr3_aa: CAWIRGDWGYTF

v_call: TRBV7-2
cdr3_length: 15
d_call: TRBD1
j_call: TRBJ1-5
clone_size: once
cdr3_nt: TGTGCCAGCAGCTTAGGGGGAGGGGGCTGGCAGCCCCAGCATTTT
cdr3_aa: CASSLGGGGWQPQHF

v_call: TRBV19
cdr3_length: 15
d_call: .
j_call: TRBJ1-5
clone_size: .
cdr3_nt: TGTGCCAGTAGTATATCCGGGGCGGGTGGGCAGCCCCAGCATTTT
cdr3_aa: CASSISGAGGQPQHF

v_call: TRBV30
cdr3_length: 17
d_call: .
j_call: TRBJ2-5
clone_size: .
cdr3_nt: TGTGCCTGGAGTCCCCCACCCCCCCCTGTACCCCAAGAGACCCAGTACTTC
cdr3_aa: CAWSPPPPPVPQETQYF

v_call: TRBV19
cdr3_length: 15
d_call: .
j_call: TRBJ2-2
clone_size: .
cdr3_nt: TGTGCCACCACGGCCGGGGACACGAACACCGGGGAGCTGTTTTTT
cdr3_aa: CATTAGDTNTGELFF

v_call: TRBV27
cdr3_length: 13
d_call: .
j_call: TRBJ1-1
clone_size: .
cdr3_nt: TGTGCCAGCAGTCTGGGTTCCAACACTGAAGCTTTCTTT
cdr3_aa: CASSLGSNTEAFF

v_call: TRBV6-5
cdr3_length: 13
d_call: .
j_call: TRBJ2-7
clone_size: .
cdr3_nt: TGTGCCAGCAGTCACGGGACTTTGTACGAGCAGTACTTC
cdr3_aa: CASSHGTLYEQYF

v_call: TRBV11-1
cdr3_length: 17
d_call: TRBD1
j_call: TRBJ2-1
clone_size: .
cdr3_nt: TGTGCCAGCAGCCAAAGCCGTAGGACAGGGGATAACAATGAGCAGTTCTTC
cdr3_aa: CASSQSRRTGDNNEQFF

v_call: TRBV4-1
cdr3_length: 16
d_call: .
j_call: TRBJ1-1
clone_size: few
cdr3_nt: TGCGCCAGCAGCCAAACGGAGGGGCTGTGGAACACTGAAGCTTTCTTT
cdr3_aa: CASSQTEGLWNTEAFF

v_call: TRBV6-1
cdr3_length: 14
d_call: .
j_call: TRBJ1-5
clone_size: .
cdr3_nt: TGTGCGTCAAGGGCCCCGCTCGGGGCTCAGCCCCAGCATTTT
cdr3_aa: CASRAPLGAQPQHF